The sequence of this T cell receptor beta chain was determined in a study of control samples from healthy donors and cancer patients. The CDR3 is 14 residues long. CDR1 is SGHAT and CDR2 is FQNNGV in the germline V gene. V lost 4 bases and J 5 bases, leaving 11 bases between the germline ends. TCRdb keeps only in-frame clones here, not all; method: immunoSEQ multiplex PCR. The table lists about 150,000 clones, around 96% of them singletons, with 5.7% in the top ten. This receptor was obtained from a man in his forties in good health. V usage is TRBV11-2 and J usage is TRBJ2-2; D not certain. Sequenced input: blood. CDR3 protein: CASSSLTVTGELFF. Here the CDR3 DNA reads TGTGCCAGCAGCTCATTGACGGTTACCGGGGAGCTGTTTTTT. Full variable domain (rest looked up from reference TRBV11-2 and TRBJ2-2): EAGVAQSPRYKIIEKRQSVAFWCNPISGHATLYWYQQILGQGPKLLIQFQNNGVVDDSQLPKDRFSAERLKGVDSTLKIQPAKLEDSAVYLCASSSLTVTGELFFGEGSRLTVL.